This T cell receptor (beta chain) was recovered during a study of patients and donors after allogeneic stem cell transplantation. Trimming took 1 base from V and 1 from J; bases not matched to a gene: 8. The CDR3 loop spans 17 amino acids. Many counts were recorded for this clonotype. MiXCR, applied by TCRdb to the RT-PCR reads, yields one record per CDR3 protein. Of about 160,000 distinct CDR3 sequences in the sample, approximately 35% were seen once. The source is a human donor who was either an allogeneic HSCT recipient or a stem cell or donor lymphocyte infusion donor (not recorded which). It is not recorded whose cells these are; they may come from a transplant donor. The sequenced sample was blood, either unsorted or a sorted T cell fraction (not recorded which). The V call is TRBV12-3 or TRBV12-4, the J call TRBJ1-1; 8 bases fit TRBD1. This CDR3 reads CASSLEAGGIWNTEAFF. CDR3 nucleotide sequence: TGTGCCAGCAGTTTAGAGGCAGGGGGCATTTGGAACACTGAAGCTTTCTTT.